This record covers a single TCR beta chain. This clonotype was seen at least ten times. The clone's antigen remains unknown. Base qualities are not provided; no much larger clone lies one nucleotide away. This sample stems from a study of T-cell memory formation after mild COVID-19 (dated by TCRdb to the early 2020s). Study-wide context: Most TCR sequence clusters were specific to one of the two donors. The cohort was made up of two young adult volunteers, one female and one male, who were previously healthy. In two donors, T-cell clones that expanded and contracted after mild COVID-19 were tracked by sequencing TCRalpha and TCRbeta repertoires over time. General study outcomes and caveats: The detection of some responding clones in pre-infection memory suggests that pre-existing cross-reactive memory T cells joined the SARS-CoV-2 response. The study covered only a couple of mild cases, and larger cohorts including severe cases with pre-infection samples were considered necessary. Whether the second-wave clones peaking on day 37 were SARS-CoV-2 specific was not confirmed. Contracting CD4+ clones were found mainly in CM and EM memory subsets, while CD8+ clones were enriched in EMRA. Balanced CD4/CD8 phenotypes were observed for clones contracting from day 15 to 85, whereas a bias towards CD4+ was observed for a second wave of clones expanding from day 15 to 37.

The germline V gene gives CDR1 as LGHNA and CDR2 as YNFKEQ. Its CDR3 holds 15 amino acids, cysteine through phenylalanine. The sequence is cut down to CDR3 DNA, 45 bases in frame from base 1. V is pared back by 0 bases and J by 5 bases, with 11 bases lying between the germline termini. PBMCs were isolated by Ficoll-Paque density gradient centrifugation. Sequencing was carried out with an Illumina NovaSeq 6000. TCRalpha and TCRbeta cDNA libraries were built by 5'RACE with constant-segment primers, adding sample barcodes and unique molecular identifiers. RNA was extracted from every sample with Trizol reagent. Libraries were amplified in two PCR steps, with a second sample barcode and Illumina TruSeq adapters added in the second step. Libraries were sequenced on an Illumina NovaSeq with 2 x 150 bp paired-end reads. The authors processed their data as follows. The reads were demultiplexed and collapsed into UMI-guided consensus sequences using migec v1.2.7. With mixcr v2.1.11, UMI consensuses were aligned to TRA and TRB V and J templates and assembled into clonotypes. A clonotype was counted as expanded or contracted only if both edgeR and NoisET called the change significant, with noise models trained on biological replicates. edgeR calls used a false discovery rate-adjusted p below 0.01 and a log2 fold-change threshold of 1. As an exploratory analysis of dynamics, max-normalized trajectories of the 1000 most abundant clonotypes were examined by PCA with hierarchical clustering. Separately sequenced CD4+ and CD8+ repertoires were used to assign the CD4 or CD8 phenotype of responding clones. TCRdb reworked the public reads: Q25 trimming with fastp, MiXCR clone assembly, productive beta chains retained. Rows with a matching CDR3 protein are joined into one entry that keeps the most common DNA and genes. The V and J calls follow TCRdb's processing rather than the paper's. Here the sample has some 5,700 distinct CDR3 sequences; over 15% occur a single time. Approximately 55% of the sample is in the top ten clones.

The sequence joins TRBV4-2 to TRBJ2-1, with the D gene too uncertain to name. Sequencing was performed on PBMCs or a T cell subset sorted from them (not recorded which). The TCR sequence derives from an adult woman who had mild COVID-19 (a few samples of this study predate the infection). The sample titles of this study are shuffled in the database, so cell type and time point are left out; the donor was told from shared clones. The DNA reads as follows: TGTGCCAGCAGCCAAGACCCAGCAATGGACAATGAGCAGTTCTTC. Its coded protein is CASSQDPAMDNEQFF.